Shown below are 15 T cell receptor beta chains from a single sample sequenced in a study of T cell responses to AZD1222 COVID-19 vaccine. The protocol was immunoSEQ multiplex PCR, while the TCRdb copy is restricted to in-frame clones and leaves out a portion. The repertoire includes over 110,000 clones, 92% of them detected once, and about a tenth sits in the top ten. The starting material was peripheral blood, obtained 28 days after the second AZD1222 dose. Receptors were obtained from an adult who received the AZD1222 COVID-19 vaccine.

The rearrangement joins TRBV5-5 to TRBJ2-3; 13 bases are a match to TRBD2. This CDR3 comprises 15 residues. Germline V gene lookup returns CDR1 SGHKS and CDR2 YYEKEE (reference sequence). V lost 4 bases and J lost 4; bases outside the gene matches: 3. CDR3 residues: CASSVGLAGADTQYF. The CDR3 bases are TGTGCCAGCAGCGTCGGACTAGCGGGGGCAGATACGCAGTATTTT.

The chain combines TRBV29-1 with TRBJ1-1; D is ambiguous. The CDR3 runs to 12 residues. V shed 5 bases and J shed 0 bases, with 7 bases lying between them. CDR1 and CDR2 from the germline V gene are SQVTM and ANQGSEA. The CDR3 is CSVLVMNTEAFF. The CDR3 DNA is TGCAGCGTTTTAGTGATGAACACTGAAGCTTTCTTT.

The chain employs TRBV6-1 and TRBJ2-5; D possibly corresponds to TRBD2 (6 bases). The germline V gene encodes CDR1 MNHNS and CDR2 SASEGT. The V end lost 3 bases, the J end lost 1 base, and 9 bases lay between the germline ends. The CDR3 is 14 amino acids. The CDR3 bases are TGTGCCAGCAGTGATATGGGGGGCCAAGAGACCCAGTACTTC. Residues: CASSDMGGQETQYF.

The V call is TRBV19, the J call TRBJ1-2; tentative D call: TRBD1 (6 bases). The CDR3 has 15 amino acids. V was trimmed by 3 bases and J by 3 bases, leaving 14 bases between them. The germline CDR1 and CDR2 sequences are LNHDA and SQIVND (reference sequence). CDR3 region: CASSMIGQQDYGYTF. CDR3 sequence (DNA): TGTGCCAGTAGTATGATAGGACAGCAAGACTATGGCTACACCTTC. The full variable domain, rest sourced from reference TRBV19 and TRBJ1-2, is DGGITQSPKYLFRKEGQNVTLSCEQNLNHDAMYWYRQDPGQGLRLIYYSQIVNDFQKGDIAEGYSVSREKKESFPLTVTSAQKNPTAFYLCASSMIGQQDYGYTFGSGTRLTVV.

The rearrangement uses TRBV5-1 and TRBJ1-6, with 9 positions matching TRBD1. V lost 4 bases, J lost 6 bases, and 8 bases stayed unmatched. The V gene's germline CDR1 is SGHRS and CDR2 YFSETQ. The CDR3 covers 16 residues. The CDR3 sequence: CASSNGQGSINSPLHF. The CDR3 DNA is TGCGCCAGCAGCAACGGACAGGGGAGCATTAATTCACCCCTCCACTTT.

This chain links TRBV18 with TRBJ1-1, with D uncertain. Deletions cut 4 bases from V and 0 bases from J, with 3 bases between. The CDR3 covers 12 residues. Germline assignment: CDR1 KGHSH and CDR2 LQKENI. The CDR3, as DNA: TGTGCCAGCTCACAGGTGAACACTGAAGCTTTCTTT. Translating gives CASSQVNTEAFF. Full variable domain (missing parts from reference TRBV18 and TRBJ1-1): NAGVMQNPRHLVRRRGQEARLRCSPMKGHSHVYWYRQLPEEGLKFMVYLQKENIIDESGMPKERFSAEFPKEGPSILRIQQVVRGDSAAYFCASSQVNTEAFFGQGTRLTVV.

The gene calls are TRBV14 and TRBJ1-4, with unresolved D. The length of the CDR3 is 16 residues. V lost 3 bases, J lost 10 bases, and 21 bases lay in between. The germline V gene encodes CDR1 SGHDN and CDR2 FVKESK. The CDR3 DNA sequence: TGTGCCAGCAGCCATGAATCCGGGCCTCTTCGAGGAAAACTGTTTTTT. Protein sequence: CASSHESGPLRGKLFF.

This sequence joins TRBV5-4 and TRBJ1-1, with D possibly being TRBD1 (5 bases). Germline CDR1 is SGHNT and CDR2 is YYREEE (reference sequence). The CDR3 extends over 13 amino acids. The V gene lost 6 bases and the J gene lost 5 bases, with 14 bases spanning the gap. The CDR3 sequence: CASTEGIRTEAFF. The DNA of the CDR3 is TGTGCCAGCACCGAGGGGATACGGACTGAAGCTTTCTTT.

CDR3 sequence reads: CASSPIAGTDGNTIYF. The CDR3 region has the DNA TGTGCCAGCAGCCCAATAGCCGGGACAGATGGAAACACCATATATTTT. This chain joins TRBV5-6 and TRBJ1-3; 7 positions match TRBD1. The germline V gene encodes CDR1 SGHDT and CDR2 YYEEEE. The CDR3 has 16 residues. Trimming removed 4 bases from V and 3 bases from J; junction bases left unmatched: 10.

The chain combines TRBV5-6 with TRBJ1-1, with D maybe TRBD1 (6 bases). The CDR3 consists of 13 residues. Germline lookup yields CDR1 SGHDT and CDR2 YYEEEE. Trimming left V 3 bases short and J 10 bases short, with 16 bases between. The CDR3 coding sequence is TGTGCCAGCAGCTGGGGGCCCGGACCCGGAGCTTTCTTT. Residues: CASSWGPGPGAFF.

The chain is built from TRBV19 and TRBJ1-2, with a tentative D call TRBD1 (5 bases). This CDR3 has 14 amino acids. CDR1 is LNHDA, CDR2 SQIVND, per germline (reference sequence). Trimming removed 7 bases at V and 2 bases at J, with 14 bases between. The CDR3 loop reads CASMGDGGNYGYTF. The CDR3 nucleotides are TGTGCCAGTATGGGGGACGGCGGCAACTATGGCTACACCTTC.

This chain uses TRBV18 with TRBJ2-1, with 8 bases lining up with TRBD2. Germline CDR1 and CDR2: KGHSH and LQKENI. The length of the CDR3 is 15 residues. The junction had 7 bases not matched to a gene; V was cut back by 3 bases and J by 6 bases. For the CDR3, the DNA is TGTGCCAGCTCACCCGCAAGCGGGAGTCCCAATGAGCAGTTCTTC. Encoded protein: CASSPASGSPNEQFF.

V gene TRBV11-3 combines with J gene TRBJ2-6; D might be TRBD2 (6 bases). Trimming pared 1 base from V and 0 bases from J, leaving 16 bases between. Per germline, CDR1 SGHNT and CDR2 YENEEA. The length of the CDR3 is 19 residues. For the CDR3, the DNA is TGTGCCAGCAGCTTAGGGGGCGGGGTAACAGGCTCTGGGGCCAACGTCCTGACTTTC. Translation: CASSLGGGVTGSGANVLTF.

The J gene is TRBJ1-5, the V gene TRBV6-6, with 9 bases identical to TRBD1. From germline, CDR1 is MNHNY and CDR2 SVGAGI (reference sequence). V was clipped by 6 bases and J by 0 bases; unmatched bases: 3. This CDR3 spans 15 amino acids. CDR3 DNA sequence: TGTGCCAGCAGACGGACAGGGGATAGCAATCAGCCCCAGCATTTT. Protein sequence: CASRRTGDSNQPQHF.

The rearrangement uses TRBV19 and TRBJ2-1; 12 nucleotides agree with TRBD2. Looked up from germline, CDR1 is LNHDA and CDR2 is SQIVND (reference sequence). The CDR3 is 14 amino acids. V gave up 6 bases and J gave up 7 bases; unmatched junction bases: 4. Here the CDR3 reads CASSLAGGPNEQFF. CDR3 in DNA: TGTGCCAGTAGCCTAGCGGGAGGGCCGAATGAGCAGTTCTTC.